This T cell receptor (beta chain) is drawn from a study of blood T cell repertoires in COVID-19. Across the study: Acute and convalescent COVID-19 samples came from the United States, Italy and Spain. In each case, the material was cDNA or gDNA derived from T cells, B-cell-depleted T cells, or PBMCs.

Germline loops: CDR1 SEHNR, CDR2 FQNEAQ (reference sequence). The CDR3 is 12 amino acids. The V end was cut by 5 bases, the J end by 13 bases, with 18 bases between. In the original analysis: Using reference gene primer amplification, nucleated cell counts were estimated. Method: immunoSEQ multiplex PCR; TCRdb's copy keeps in-frame clones and lacks some. V, J and clone size were drawn from that table, and D and trimming were deduced from the DNA. This repertoire shows around 78,000 clones, 86% found once; its top ten account for 1.5% to 2%. The chain recombines TRBV7-9 with TRBJ2-7, with TRBD1 as a possible D gene (6 bases). The sequencing input was peripheral blood. The sequence came from a woman in her fifties or sixties with acute or convalescent COVID-19. CDR3 protein: CASSTTGFQVYF. The CDR3 DNA reads TGTGCCAGCAGCACCACAGGGTTCCAAGTTTACTTC.